These 28 T cell receptor beta chains originate from one sample sequenced in a study of T cells in Graves' hyperthyroidism and ophthalmopathy. Amplification targeted TCR beta CDR3 regions from RNA transcripts. Initially, a first-round RT-PCR of the TCR CDR3 employed the HTBI primer set. TCRdb passed the multiplex PCR reads through MiXCR, listing each CDR3 protein once. The data contain hundreds of thousands of distinct CDR3 sequences, around 13% of them seen just once; the ten biggest clones take up roughly 10%. The sequenced sample consisted of blood. The receptors originated from a woman between 18 and 29 years old with Graves' hyperthyroidism.

This rearrangement joins TRBV5-1 to TRBJ1-5; D unclear. This CDR3 contains 14 residues. V shed 0 bases and J shed 4 bases, with 8 bases lying between them. Germline V gene sequence: CDR1 SGHRS, CDR2 YFSETQ. The CDR3 DNA is TGCGCCAGCAGCTTGGACAATAGGAATCAGCCCCAGCATTTT. The encoded protein is CASSLDNRNQPQHF.

This clonotype was recorded many times. This chain connects TRBV6-1 to TRBJ2-7; perhaps TRBD2 as D (6 bases). CDR1 and CDR2 from the germline V gene are MNHNS and SASEGT. The CDR3 has 18 amino acids. V was shortened by 6 bases and J by 3 bases, with 27 bases between the two germline ends. The CDR3 bases are TGTGCCAGCAGCGACCAACTCTTTCCTAGCGCCGACCGCTACGAGCAGTACTTC. Residues: CASSDQLFPSADRYEQYF.

The sample holds many counts of this clonotype. The rearrangement uses TRBV12-3 or TRBV12-4 and TRBJ1-1; D unclear. This CDR3 is 14 amino acids long. The germline V and J ends were trimmed by 2 bases and 4 bases, with 11 bases remaining between them. CDR3 residues: CASSLRRRATEAFF. The CDR3 DNA reads TGTGCCAGCAGTTTAAGGCGGAGGGCCACTGAAGCTTTCTTT.

This clonotype showed up just a few times. The chain employs TRBV9 and TRBJ2-1, with 7 bases that match TRBD1. With 4 bases clipped from V and 2 bases from J, the junction kept 18 bases outside the gene matches. The CDR3 has 19 residues. The germline gives CDR1 SGDLS, CDR2 YYNGEE. CDR3 DNA sequence: TGTGCCAGCAGCCTGAGGGGGCGTTCTAGGTTTGAGACCTACAATGAGCAGTTCTTC. Residues: CASSLRGRSRFETYNEQFF.

This clonotype was seen repeatedly, ten times or more. The chain is built from TRBV12-3 or TRBV12-4 and TRBJ2-1; D not resolved. V was pared by 1 base and J by 1 base, with 14 bases between. The CDR3 extends over 17 amino acids. CDR3 in DNA: TGTGCCAGCAGTTTAGACACGACTGCTTGGTCCTACAATGAGCAGTTCTTC. Protein sequence: CASSLDTTAWSYNEQFF.

This clonotype has at least ten counts. This chain uses TRBV6-1 with TRBJ1-1; 7 bases line up with TRBD1. The CDR3 has 13 residues. J gave up 1 base and V 6 bases, and 2 bases lay outside the gene matches. Germline CDR1 MNHNS, CDR2 SASEGT. CDR3 protein: CASRTGTNTEAFF. CDR3 in DNA: TGTGCCAGCAGGACAGGGACGAACACTGAAGCTTTCTTT.

This clonotype appeared many times. The chain has TRBV28 and TRBJ2-7, with 8 bases lining up with TRBD2. The V gene's germline CDR1 is MDHEN and CDR2 SYDVKM. Unmatched junction bases numbered 15, after V lost 5 bases and J lost 6 bases. The CDR3 spans 16 residues. Written as DNA, the CDR3 is TGTGCCAGCAGTCAACTAAGCGGGAGTCTATTTTTCGAGCAGTACTTC. Translating gives CASSQLSGSLFFEQYF.

This chain connects TRBV20-1 to TRBJ2-5; D uncertain. The CDR3 sequence is 15 residues long. CDR1 DFQATT and CDR2 SNEGSKA come from the germline V gene (reference sequence). Trimming pared 6 bases from V and 7 bases from J, leaving 24 bases between. Written as DNA, the CDR3 is TGCAGTGCCGCAGAGAGGACGAGCCCCCGGCGGACCCAGTACTTC. It translates to CSAAERTSPRRTQYF.

This clonotype was recorded a few times. The CDR3 spells CASSGSPLARDNEQFF. The CDR3 coding sequence is TGTGCCAGCAGTGGTTCCCCCCTAGCACGGGACAATGAGCAGTTCTTC. The V call is TRBV25-1, the J call TRBJ2-1; D is possibly TRBD2 (5 bases). This CDR3 has 16 amino acids. V lost 4 bases and J lost 5, with 18 bases in between. The germline V gene has CDR1 MGHDK and CDR2 SYGVNS.

V and J are TRBV28 and TRBJ2-3; the match to TRBD2 covers 7 bases. The V and J ends lost 3 bases and 0 bases, in that order; junction bases with no gene match: 18. This CDR3 has 20 amino acids. CDR1 and CDR2 (germline): MDHEN, SYDVKM. This CDR3 is CASSFQGLFGRSASTDTQYF. The DNA of the CDR3 is TGTGCCAGCAGTTTCCAGGGTCTTTTCGGGAGGTCTGCTAGCACAGATACGCAGTATTTT.

This clonotype has a count of ten or more. The chain employs TRBV6-5 and TRBJ2-1; 8 bases align to TRBD2. This CDR3 contains 19 residues. Germline trimming cut 2 bases from V and 5 bases from J; bases unmatched to any gene: 17. From germline, CDR1 is MNHEY and CDR2 SVGAGI. The CDR3 protein is CASSYHGGSGIARDNEQFF. The CDR3 nucleotides are TGTGCCAGCAGTTACCACGGAGGTAGCGGGATCGCGAGGGACAATGAGCAGTTCTTC.

The chain uses TRBV24-1 and TRBJ1-2; 8 bases are shared with TRBD1. The CDR3 sequence is 16 residues long. V gave up 4 bases and J gave up 2 bases; unmatched junction bases: 8. CDR1 KGHDR and CDR2 SFDVKD come from the germline V gene. As DNA, the CDR3 is TGTGCCACCAGTGACTCCCGGACAGGGTGGAACTATGGCTACACCTTC. Its translation is CATSDSRTGWNYGYTF.

A few counts support this clonotype. The junction departs from germline at one end; a sequencing error may be responsible. The V call is TRBV20-1, the J call TRBJ2-1, with 10 bases aligning to TRBD2. This CDR3 has 16 amino acids. CDR1 is DFQATT and CDR2 is SNEGSKA in the germline V gene (reference sequence). CDR3 DNA: TGCAGTGCTATGGCCCCTAGCGGGAGAACCTACGATGAGCAGTTCTTC. Amino acid sequence: CSAMAPSGRTYDEQFF.

The table lists this clonotype with many counts. The chain recombines TRBV5-1 with TRBJ2-3; D is possibly TRBD1 or TRBD2 (5 bases each). V was clipped by 0 bases and J by 8 bases, with 16 bases between them. Germline V CDR1 and CDR2: SGHRS, YFSETQ. This CDR3 is built from 15 residues. CDR3 in DNA: TGCGCCAGCAGCTTGGCATCAGTCGGGACCTCTACGCAGTATTTT. Amino acid sequence: CASSLASVGTSTQYF.

This clonotype was recorded at least ten times. The V call is TRBV7-2, the J call TRBJ2-4; a weak D match, TRBD1 (6 bases). The CDR3 has 13 residues. CDR1 is SGHTA, CDR2 FQGNSA, per germline. The V end was cut by 0 bases, the J end by 12 bases, with 12 bases between. CDR3 DNA sequence: TGTGCCAGCAGCTTAGCGGACAGAAGGACTCAGTACTTC. Translation: CASSLADRRTQYF.

This clonotype came up a few times. The rearrangement uses TRBV7-9 and TRBJ2-6; perhaps TRBD1 as D (5 bases). Trimming left V 0 bases short and J 1 base short, with 13 bases between. The CDR3 sequence is 18 residues long. Germline V lookup: CDR1 SEHNR, CDR2 FQNEAQ (reference sequence). CDR3 protein: CASSLAGASLSGANVLTF. In nucleotides, the CDR3 is TGTGCCAGCAGCTTAGCAGGGGCCTCCTTATCTGGGGCCAACGTCCTGACTTTC.

The chain is built from TRBV6-2 or TRBV6-3 and TRBJ1-6, with TRBD1 matching 8 bases. V lost 8 bases to trimming and J lost 9 bases; unmatched junction nucleotides: 12. Germline V gives CDR1 MNHEY, CDR2 SVGEGT. CDR3 length: 15 amino acids. The CDR3 bases are TGTGCCAGCCACAGGGGGGGGATTTTTGGTTCACCCCTCCACTTT. Amino acids: CASHRGGIFGSPLHF.

This clonotype was counted a few times. This chain links TRBV30 with TRBJ2-1, with TRBD2 matching over 8 bases. CDR1 and CDR2 (germline): GTSNPN, SVGIG (reference sequence). Trimming at V came to 2 bases and at J to 11 bases, leaving 8 bases not matched to a gene. The CDR3 has 13 residues. The CDR3 loop is CAWSPGDSGKQFF. For the CDR3, the DNA is TGTGCCTGGAGTCCAGGAGATAGCGGGAAGCAGTTCTTC. Full variable domain (missing parts from reference TRBV30 and TRBJ2-1): SQTIHQWPATLVQPVGSPLSLECTVEGTSNPNLYWYRQAAGRGLQLLFYSVGIGQISSEVPQNLSASRPQDRQFILSSKKLLLSDSGFYLCAWSPGDSGKQFFGPGTRLTVL.

The chain has TRBV6-1 and TRBJ2-7; 14 positions agree with TRBD2. Trimming at V came to 7 bases and at J to 4 bases, leaving 6 bases not matched to a gene. Germline lookup yields CDR1 MNHNS and CDR2 SASEGT. CDR3 length: 15 residues. This chain's CDR3 is CASTRLAGGWYEQYF. Here the CDR3 DNA reads TGTGCCAGCACCCGACTAGCGGGAGGGTGGTACGAGCAGTACTTC.

In this sample, this clonotype turned up many times. This chain uses TRBV2 with TRBJ2-7; a weak D match, TRBD2 (6 bases). V lost 6 bases and J 2 bases, leaving 11 bases between the germline ends. CDR1 is SNHLY, CDR2 FYNNEI, per germline. The CDR3 has 13 residues. The chain's CDR3 is CASRRDLTYEQYF. Written as DNA, the CDR3 is TGTGCCAGCAGGCGGGACTTAACCTACGAGCAGTACTTC.

This sequence joins TRBV7-9 and TRBJ2-7; 9 bases agree with TRBD2. Trimming removed 4 bases from V and 6 bases from J; junction bases left unmatched: 7. CDR3 length equals 14 residues. Germline V gene data show CDR1 as SEHNR and CDR2 as FQNEAQ (reference sequence). The CDR3 coding sequence is TGTGCCAGCAGCTCCCTAGCGGGACGAGCCGAGCAGTACTTC. Translation gives CASSSLAGRAEQYF.

The rearrangement joins TRBV28 to TRBJ2-1, with 8 positions matching TRBD1. CDR1 and CDR2 from the germline V gene are MDHEN and SYDVKM. With 6 bases clipped from V and 9 bases from J, the junction kept 13 bases outside the gene matches. CDR3 length: 15 residues. This chain's CDR3 is CASRPWAGGKGEQFF. The CDR3 nucleotides are TGTGCCAGCAGACCTTGGGCAGGGGGCAAGGGTGAGCAGTTCTTC.

This clonotype has a handful of counts. The chain has TRBV7-8 and TRBJ2-3; D might be TRBD1 or TRBD2, each matching 5 bases. Germline V gives CDR1 SGHVS, CDR2 FQNEAQ. Trimming took 5 bases from V and 0 from J, leaving 15 bases between them. The CDR3 extends over 16 amino acids. The CDR3 nucleotides read TGTGCCAGCAGCCCAACGCGGGCAGGGAGCACAGATACGCAGTATTTT. It specifies CASSPTRAGSTDTQYF. The whole variable domain, filled in from reference TRBV7-8 and TRBJ2-3, reads GAGVSQSPRYKVAKRGQDVALRCDPISGHVSLFWYQQALGQGPEFLTYFQNEAQLDKSGLPSDRFFAERPEGSVSTLKIQRTQQEDSAVYLCASSPTRAGSTDTQYFGPGTRLTVL.

For this clonotype: This could be a read error, since a much larger clone is one nucleotide away. The chain has TRBV7-2 and TRBJ2-7, with 7 bases lining up with TRBD1. With the DNA end fitting TRBJ2-1 better, the J assignment may be wrong. Germline values: CDR1 SGHTA, CDR2 FQGNSA. The CDR3 contains 16 residues. CDR3 in amino acids: CASSSQDRVSAYEQFF. In nucleotides, the CDR3 is TGTGCCAGCAGCTCGCAAGACAGGGTATCCGCCTACGAGCAGTTCTTC.

This clonotype was seen a handful of times. The V and J genes are TRBV9 and TRBJ2-1, with a tentative D call TRBD1 (6 bases). The CDR3 has 13 residues. The V end was cut by 8 bases, the J end by 5 bases, with 14 bases between. Germline V CDR1 and CDR2: SGDLS, YYNGEE. CDR3 sequence: CASQQGAHNEQFF. The CDR3 bases are TGTGCCAGTCAACAGGGTGCGCACAATGAGCAGTTCTTC.

This clonotype was detected many times. This chain uses TRBV11-2 with TRBJ1-3; D not resolved. Germline-derived CDR1 and CDR2 are SGHAT and FQNNGV. The CDR3 runs to 13 residues. V lost 0 bases to trimming and J lost 2 bases, with 2 bases between them. The CDR3 loop reads CASSLEPGNTIYF. CDR3 DNA: TGTGCCAGCAGCTTAGAACCTGGAAACACCATATATTTT.

This clonotype was counted ten times or more. The J gene is TRBJ2-1, the V gene TRBV12-5; 9 bases are a match to TRBD2. This CDR3 spans 16 amino acids. CDR1 is LGHNT and CDR2 is FRNRAP in the germline V gene. After removal of 5 bases from V and 10 bases from J, the junction contained 15 bases not matched to a gene. Here the CDR3 reads CASGARTSGLISEQFF. The CDR3 DNA follows: TGTGCTAGTGGTGCCCGAACTAGCGGGCTTATAAGCGAGCAGTTCTTC.

This clonotype was detected many times. The gene calls are TRBV2 and TRBJ1-2; D uncertain. With 6 bases removed from V and 0 bases from J, the gap between germline ends came to 17 bases. CDR3 length: 16 residues. Germline loops: CDR1 SNHLY, CDR2 FYNNEI. The CDR3 bases are TGTGCCAGCAGCGAGAGCCGGCAGGTAGCTAACTATGGCTACACCTTC. Translating gives CASSESRQVANYGYTF. The whole variable domain, remainder taken from reference TRBV2 and TRBJ1-2, is EPEVTQTPSHQVTQMGQEVILRCVPISNHLYFYWYRQILGQKVEFLVSFYNNEISEKSEIFDDQFSVERPDGSNFTLKIRSTKLEDSAMYFCASSESRQVANYGYTFGSGTRLTVV.